This passage covers 11 T cell receptor beta chains from one sample sequenced in a study of CD8 T cells in ankylosing spondylitis. TCRdb used MiXCR to reprocess the 5' RACE reads, holding one entry per CDR3 protein. Here the sample spans hundreds of thousands of distinct CDR3 sequences, 20% to 25% being singletons. The specimen sequenced was blood, either unsorted or a sorted T cell fraction (not recorded which). The receptors come from a female donor with ankylosing spondylitis or in good health (not recorded which).

This clonotype was seen a few times. V gene TRBV18 combines with J gene TRBJ2-5; D possibly corresponds to TRBD2 (5 bases). CDR1 is KGHSH and CDR2 is LQKENI in the germline V gene. The CDR3 spans 14 residues. The V and J ends lost 1 base and 7 bases respectively, with 13 bases between them. CDR3 nucleotide sequence: TGTGCCAGCTCACCACGCACCGCGGAGGTGACCCAGTACTTC. Protein sequence: CASSPRTAEVTQYF.

This clonotype has more than one count but fewer than ten. The chain recombines TRBV11-2 with TRBJ2-1, with 10 bases that match TRBD2. In germline, CDR1 is SGHAT, CDR2 FQNNGV. This CDR3 has 20 amino acids. Trimming at V came to 4 bases and at J to 0 bases, leaving 15 bases not matched to a gene. The CDR3, as DNA: TGTGCCAGCAGCTCACCTGCCGGGACTAGCGTACAGAGCTCCTACAATGAGCAGTTCTTC. It codes for CASSSPAGTSVQSSYNEQFF.

This clonotype has a handful of counts. The V and J genes are TRBV18 and TRBJ2-7, with D tentatively TRBD2 (6 bases). V was cut by 4 bases and J by 7 bases, with 8 bases left in between. This CDR3 is 11 amino acids long. Germline V gene sequence: CDR1 KGHSH, CDR2 LQKENI. CDR3: CASSHGGEQYF. The DNA of the CDR3 is TGTGCCAGCTCACACGGGGGAGAGCAGTACTTC.

The chain is built from TRBV20-1 and TRBJ2-5; TRBD2 is a possible D gene (6 bases). The CDR3 spans 11 residues. Germline V lookup: CDR1 DFQATT, CDR2 SNEGSKA (reference sequence). V was pared by 4 bases and J by 4 bases, with 7 bases between. Here the CDR3 DNA reads TGCAGTGCTAAGGAGGGAGAGACCCAGTACTTC. Its protein is CSAKEGETQYF.

The chain combines TRBV20-1 with TRBJ1-5, with no clear D. Deletions cut 3 bases from V and 4 bases from J, with 7 bases between. The germline V gene encodes CDR1 DFQATT and CDR2 SNEGSKA (reference sequence). CDR3 length equals 12 residues. The CDR3 sequence is CSARRRNQPQHF. In DNA form, the CDR3 reads TGCAGTGCTAGGCGTCGAAATCAGCCCCAGCATTTT.

This sequence joins TRBV29-1 and TRBJ1-1; D is undetermined. This CDR3 spans 11 amino acids. V lost 5 bases and J lost 11, with 15 bases in between. Germline V gene data show CDR1 as SQVTM and CDR2 as ANQGSEA. The DNA of the CDR3 is TGCAGCGTTAGAACGGCAGGTGTTGCTTTCTTT. Translated, it gives CSVRTAGVAFF.

This clonotype came up a few times. This chain joins TRBV7-2 and TRBJ2-2, with D possibly TRBD1 on 7 matching bases. The V gene lost 5 bases and the J gene lost 4 bases, with 17 bases spanning the gap. CDR1 is SGHTA, CDR2 FQGNSA, per germline. The CDR3 totals 16 residues. The CDR3 bases are TGTGCCAGCAGCCGTTACAGGGGAGGTGTCACCGGGGAGCTGTTTTTT. Protein: CASSRYRGGVTGELFF.

This clonotype was counted only a few times. The chain is built from TRBV4-2 and TRBJ2-1; 8 nucleotides line up with TRBD1. This CDR3 comprises 14 residues. Germline trimming cut 3 bases from V and 6 bases from J; bases unmatched to any gene: 4. CDR1 is LGHNA, CDR2 YNFKEQ, per germline. The CDR3 is CASSQETGGNEQFF. The CDR3 coding sequence is TGTGCCAGCAGCCAGGAAACAGGGGGCAATGAGCAGTTCTTC.

This clonotype was counted a few times. The chain uses TRBV6-1 and TRBJ2-1; D unresolved. The CDR3 is 13 residues long. Per the germline V gene, CDR1 is MNHNS and CDR2 is SASEGT. V dropped 3 bases and J dropped 4 bases, with 7 bases sitting between them. The chain's CDR3 is CASSDLAYNEQFF. The CDR3 nucleotides are TGTGCCAGCAGTGATCTTGCTTACAATGAGCAGTTCTTC.

For this clonotype: Lacking the conserved final phenylalanine or tryptophan, this CDR3 likely reflects a read error. The chain links TRBV6-1 to TRBJ2-1, with 12 bases aligning to TRBD2. This CDR3 has 14 residues. Trimming cost V 8 bases and J 9 bases; bases outside gene matches: 8. CDR1 is MNHNS, CDR2 SASEGT, per germline. DNA of the CDR3: TGTGCCAGCGAAGGACTAGCGGGATTCGTTGAGCAGTTCTTA. Translation: CASEGLAGFVEQFL.

The CDR3 DNA sequence: TGTGCCAGCAGCGTAGAGGCTGGGACTCGGCACGAGCAGTACTTC. Its translation is CASSVEAGTRHEQYF. The chain carries TRBV9 and TRBJ2-7; a possible D gene is TRBD2 (6 bases). Germline loops: CDR1 SGDLS, CDR2 YYNGEE. V lost 0 bases and J lost 5, with 15 bases in between. The CDR3 covers 15 residues.